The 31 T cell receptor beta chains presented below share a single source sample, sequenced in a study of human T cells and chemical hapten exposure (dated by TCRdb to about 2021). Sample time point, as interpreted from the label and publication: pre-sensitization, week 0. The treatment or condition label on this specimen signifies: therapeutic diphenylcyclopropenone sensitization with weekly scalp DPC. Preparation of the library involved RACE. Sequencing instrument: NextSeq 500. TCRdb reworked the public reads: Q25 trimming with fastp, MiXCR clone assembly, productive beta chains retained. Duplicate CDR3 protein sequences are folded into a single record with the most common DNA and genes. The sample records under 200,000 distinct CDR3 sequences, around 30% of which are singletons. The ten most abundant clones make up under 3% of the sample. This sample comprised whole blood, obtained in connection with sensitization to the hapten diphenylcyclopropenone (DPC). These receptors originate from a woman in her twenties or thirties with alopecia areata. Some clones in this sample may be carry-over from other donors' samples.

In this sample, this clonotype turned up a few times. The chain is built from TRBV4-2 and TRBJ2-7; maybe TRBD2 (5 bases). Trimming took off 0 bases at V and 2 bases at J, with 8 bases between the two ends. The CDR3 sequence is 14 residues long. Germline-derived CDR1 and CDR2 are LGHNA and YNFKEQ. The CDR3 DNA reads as TGTGCCAGCAGCCAAGAGCGGGCCCCCTACGAGCAGTACTTC. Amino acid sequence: CASSQERAPYEQYF.

CDR3 in DNA: TGCAGCGTTGCCACGGACAGGGTGGGGGAGCAGTACTTC. Residues: CSVATDRVGEQYF. The rearrangement joins TRBV29-1 to TRBJ2-7, with 8 bases aligning to TRBD1. This CDR3 spans 13 amino acids. With V trimmed by 4 bases and J by 7 bases, 9 bases remained unmatched. The germline CDR1 and CDR2 sequences are SQVTM and ANQGSEA.

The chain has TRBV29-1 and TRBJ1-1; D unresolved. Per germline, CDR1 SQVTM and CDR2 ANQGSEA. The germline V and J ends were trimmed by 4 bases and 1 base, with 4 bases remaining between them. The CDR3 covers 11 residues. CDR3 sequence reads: CSVVKNTEAFF. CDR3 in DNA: TGCAGCGTTGTGAAGAACACTGAAGCTTTCTTT.

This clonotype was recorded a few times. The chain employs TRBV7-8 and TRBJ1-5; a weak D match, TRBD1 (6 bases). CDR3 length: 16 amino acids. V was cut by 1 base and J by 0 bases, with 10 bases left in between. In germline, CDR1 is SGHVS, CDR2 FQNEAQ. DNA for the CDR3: TGTGCCAGCAGCTTAGGGGGGGGCGGTAGCAATCAGCCCCAGCATTTT. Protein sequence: CASSLGGGGSNQPQHF. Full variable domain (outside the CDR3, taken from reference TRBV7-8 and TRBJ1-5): GAGVSQSPRYKVAKRGQDVALRCDPISGHVSLFWYQQALGQGPEFLTYFQNEAQLDKSGLPSDRFFAERPEGSVSTLKIQRTQQEDSAVYLCASSLGGGGSNQPQHFGDGTRLSIL.

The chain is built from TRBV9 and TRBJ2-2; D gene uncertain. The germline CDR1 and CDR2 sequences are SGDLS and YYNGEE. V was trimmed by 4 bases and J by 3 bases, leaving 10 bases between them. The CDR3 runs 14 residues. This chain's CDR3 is CASSRRLDTGELFF. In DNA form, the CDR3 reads TGTGCCAGCAGCCGTCGATTGGACACCGGGGAGCTGTTTTTT.

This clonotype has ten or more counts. CDR3 DNA sequence: TGTGCCAGCAGTCCCGACAGGGCCGACACTGAAGCTTTCTTT. Its translation: CASSPDRADTEAFF. The rearrangement joins TRBV28 to TRBJ1-1, with 7 bases aligning to TRBD1. This CDR3 has 14 amino acids. Germline CDR1 MDHEN, CDR2 SYDVKM. The ends lost 5 bases at V and 3 bases at J; junction bases unmatched: 6.

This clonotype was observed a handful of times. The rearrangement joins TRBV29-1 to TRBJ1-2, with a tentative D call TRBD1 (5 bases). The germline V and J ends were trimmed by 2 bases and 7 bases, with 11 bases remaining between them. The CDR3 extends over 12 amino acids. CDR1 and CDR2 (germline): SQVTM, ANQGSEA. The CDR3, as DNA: TGCAGCGTTGAATGGGGGATAGGTGGCTACACCTTC. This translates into CSVEWGIGGYTF.

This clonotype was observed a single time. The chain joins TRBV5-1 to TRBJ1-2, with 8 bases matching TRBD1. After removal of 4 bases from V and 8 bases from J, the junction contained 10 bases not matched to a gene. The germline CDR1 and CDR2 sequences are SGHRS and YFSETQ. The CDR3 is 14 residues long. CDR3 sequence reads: CASSPGQGVSGYTF. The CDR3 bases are TGCGCCAGCAGCCCTGGACAGGGCGTTAGCGGCTACACCTTC.

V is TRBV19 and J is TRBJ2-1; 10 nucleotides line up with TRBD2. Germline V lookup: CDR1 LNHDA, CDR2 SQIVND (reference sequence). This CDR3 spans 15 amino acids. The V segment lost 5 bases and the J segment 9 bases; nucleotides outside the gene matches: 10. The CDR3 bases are TGTGCCAGTAGTTTGGCTAGCGGGGGACTGGGTGAGCAGTTCTTC. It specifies CASSLASGGLGEQFF.

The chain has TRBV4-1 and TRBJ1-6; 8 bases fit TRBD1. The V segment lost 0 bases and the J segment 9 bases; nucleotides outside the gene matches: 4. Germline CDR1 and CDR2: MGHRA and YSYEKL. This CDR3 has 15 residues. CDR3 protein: CASSQEDRASSPLHF. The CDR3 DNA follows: TGCGCCAGCAGCCAAGAGGACAGGGCTAGTTCACCCCTCCACTTT.

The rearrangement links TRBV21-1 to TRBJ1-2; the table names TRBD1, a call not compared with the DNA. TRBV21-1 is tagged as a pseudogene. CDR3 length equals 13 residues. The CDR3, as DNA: TGTGCCAGCAGCAAAGAGGGGATGAGGAGCTACACCTTC. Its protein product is CASSKEGMRSYTF.

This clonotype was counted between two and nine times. The CDR3 coding sequence is TGCAGCGTTGATAGGAGCGGGGGAAGCCAAGAGACCCAGTACTTC. Its protein product is CSVDRSGGSQETQYF. The genes are TRBV29-1 and TRBJ2-5; 8 positions match TRBD2. The CDR3 has 15 amino acids. With 3 bases clipped from V and 1 base from J, the junction kept 7 bases outside the gene matches. Germline V gene data show CDR1 as SQVTM and CDR2 as ANQGSEA.

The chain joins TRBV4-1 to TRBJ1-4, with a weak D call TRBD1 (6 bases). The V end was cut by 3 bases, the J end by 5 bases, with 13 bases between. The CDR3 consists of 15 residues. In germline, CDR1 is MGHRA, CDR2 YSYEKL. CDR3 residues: CASSQAGALNEKLFF. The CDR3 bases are TGCGCCAGCAGCCAGGCAGGGGCGTTAAATGAAAAACTGTTTTTT.

The CDR3 DNA sequence: TGTGCCACGCGACGACAGGGAGAAGGTACTGAAGCTTTCTTT. This encodes CATRRQGEGTEAFF. The chain uses TRBV6-2 or TRBV6-3 and TRBJ1-1, with TRBD1 identical over 7 bases. The CDR3 totals 14 residues. Germline V gene lookup returns CDR1 MNHEY and CDR2 SVGEGT. J was trimmed by 5 bases and V by 10 bases; bases with no gene match: 13.

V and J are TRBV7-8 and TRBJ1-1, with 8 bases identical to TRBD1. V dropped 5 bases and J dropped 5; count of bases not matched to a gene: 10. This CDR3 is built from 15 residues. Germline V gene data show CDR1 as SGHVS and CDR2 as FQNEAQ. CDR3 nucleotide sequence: TGTGCCAGCAGCCCTCGGACAGGGATGAGGACTGAAGCTTTCTTT. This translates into CASSPRTGMRTEAFF.

CDR3 sequence (DNA): TGCAGCGTTGTTGTGCTAGCGGGGGGTGCAGATACGCAGTATTTT. Protein product: CSVVVLAGGADTQYF. The rearrangement links TRBV29-1 to TRBJ2-3; 11 bases are a match to TRBD2. After removal of 4 bases from V and 4 bases from J, the junction contained 7 bases not matched to a gene. This CDR3 is 15 amino acids long. The germline CDR1 and CDR2 sequences are SQVTM and ANQGSEA.

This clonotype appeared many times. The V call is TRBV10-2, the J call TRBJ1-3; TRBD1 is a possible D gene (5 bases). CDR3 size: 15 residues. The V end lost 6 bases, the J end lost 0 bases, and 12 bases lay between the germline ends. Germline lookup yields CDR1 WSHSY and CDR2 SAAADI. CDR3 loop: CASRAAGGSGNTIYF. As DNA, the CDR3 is TGCGCCAGCAGGGCCGCTGGGGGCTCTGGAAACACCATATATTTT.

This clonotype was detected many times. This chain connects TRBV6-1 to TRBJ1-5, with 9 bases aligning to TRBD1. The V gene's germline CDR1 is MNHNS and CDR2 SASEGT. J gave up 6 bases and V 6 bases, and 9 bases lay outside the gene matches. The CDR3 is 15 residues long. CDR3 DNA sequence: TGTGCCAGCAGGGAACAGGGGGCTCGGTTTCAGCCCCAGCATTTT. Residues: CASREQGARFQPQHF.

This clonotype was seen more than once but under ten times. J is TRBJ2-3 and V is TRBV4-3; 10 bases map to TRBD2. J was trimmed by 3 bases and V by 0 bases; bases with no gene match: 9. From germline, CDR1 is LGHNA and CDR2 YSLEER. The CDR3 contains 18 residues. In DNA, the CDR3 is TGCGCCAGCAGCCAAGAACCTAGCGGGAGCGCGAGAACAGATACGCAGTATTTT. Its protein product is CASSQEPSGSARTDTQYF.

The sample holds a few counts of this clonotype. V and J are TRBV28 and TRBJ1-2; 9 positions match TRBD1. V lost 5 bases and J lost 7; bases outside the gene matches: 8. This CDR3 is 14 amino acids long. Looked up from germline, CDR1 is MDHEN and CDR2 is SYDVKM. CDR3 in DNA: TGTGCCAGCAGTACCGGGACAGGGATGGTTGGCTACACCTTC. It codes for CASSTGTGMVGYTF.

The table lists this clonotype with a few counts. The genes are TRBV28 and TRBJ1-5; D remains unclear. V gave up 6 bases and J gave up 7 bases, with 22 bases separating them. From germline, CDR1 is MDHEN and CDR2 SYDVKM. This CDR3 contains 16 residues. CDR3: CASRPALSADGQPQHF. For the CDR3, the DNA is TGTGCCAGCAGACCCGCGTTGTCAGCGGATGGGCAGCCCCAGCATTTT. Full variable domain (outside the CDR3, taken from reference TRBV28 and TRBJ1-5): DVKVTQSSRYLVKRTGEKVFLECVQDMDHENMFWYRQDPGLGLRLIYFSYDVKMKEKGDIPEGYSVSREKKERFSLILESASTNQTSMYLCASRPALSADGQPQHFGDGTRLSIL.

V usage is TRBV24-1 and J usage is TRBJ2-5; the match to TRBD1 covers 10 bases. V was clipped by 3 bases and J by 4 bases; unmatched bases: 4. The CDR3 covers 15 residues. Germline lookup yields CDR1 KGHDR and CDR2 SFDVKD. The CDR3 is CATSDRQGAPETQYF. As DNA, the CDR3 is TGTGCCACCAGTGATAGACAGGGGGCCCCAGAGACCCAGTACTTC.

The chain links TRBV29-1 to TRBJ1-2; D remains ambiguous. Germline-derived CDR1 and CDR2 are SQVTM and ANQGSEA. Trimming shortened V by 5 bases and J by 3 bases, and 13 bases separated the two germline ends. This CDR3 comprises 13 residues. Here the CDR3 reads CSVIPTAHYGYTF. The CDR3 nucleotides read TGCAGCGTTATACCCACGGCCCACTATGGCTACACCTTC.

The CDR3 loop is CASSQTRGQYEKLFF. The CDR3 region has the DNA TGTGCCAGCAGTCAAACACGCGGCCAATATGAAAAACTGTTTTTT. V and J are TRBV6-1 and TRBJ1-4, with D uncertain. The length of the CDR3 is 15 residues. Germline V gene lookup returns CDR1 MNHNS and CDR2 SASEGT. V lost 5 bases to trimming and J lost 6 bases, with 16 bases between them.

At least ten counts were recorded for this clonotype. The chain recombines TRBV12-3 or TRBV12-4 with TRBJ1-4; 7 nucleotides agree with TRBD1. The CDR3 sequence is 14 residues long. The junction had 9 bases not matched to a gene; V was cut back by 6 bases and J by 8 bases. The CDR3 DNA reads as TGTGCCAGCAGCCCACAGGGGTTGAGAGAAAAACTGTTTTTT. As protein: CASSPQGLREKLFF.

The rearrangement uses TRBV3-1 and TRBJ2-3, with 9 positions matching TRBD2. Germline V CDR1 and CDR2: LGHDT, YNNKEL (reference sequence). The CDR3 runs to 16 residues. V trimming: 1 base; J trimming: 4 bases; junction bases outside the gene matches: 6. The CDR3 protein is CASSQGLAGTADTQYF. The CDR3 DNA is TGTGCCAGCAGCCAAGGCCTAGCGGGGACCGCAGATACGCAGTATTTT.

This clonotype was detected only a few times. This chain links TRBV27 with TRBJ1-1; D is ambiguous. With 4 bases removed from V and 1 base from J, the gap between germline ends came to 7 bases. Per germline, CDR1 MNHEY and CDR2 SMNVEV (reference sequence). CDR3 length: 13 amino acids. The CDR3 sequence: CASSWQWNTEAFF. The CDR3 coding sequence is TGTGCCAGCAGTTGGCAGTGGAACACTGAAGCTTTCTTT.

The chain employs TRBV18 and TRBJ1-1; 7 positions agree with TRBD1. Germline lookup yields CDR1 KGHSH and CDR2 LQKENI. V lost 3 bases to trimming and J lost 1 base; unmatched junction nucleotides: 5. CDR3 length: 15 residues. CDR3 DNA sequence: TGTGCCAGCTCACCCAAGACAGGGTCGAACACTGAAGCTTTCTTT. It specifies CASSPKTGSNTEAFF.

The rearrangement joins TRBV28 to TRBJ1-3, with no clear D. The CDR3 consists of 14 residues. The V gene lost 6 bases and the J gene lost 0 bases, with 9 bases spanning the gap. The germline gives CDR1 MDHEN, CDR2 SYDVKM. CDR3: CASRMTSSGNTIYF. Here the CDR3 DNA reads TGTGCCAGCAGGATGACATCCTCTGGAAACACCATATATTTT. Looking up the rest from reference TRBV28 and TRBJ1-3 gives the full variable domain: DVKVTQSSRYLVKRTGEKVFLECVQDMDHENMFWYRQDPGLGLRLIYFSYDVKMKEKGDIPEGYSVSREKKERFSLILESASTNQTSMYLCASRMTSSGNTIYFGEGSWLTVV.

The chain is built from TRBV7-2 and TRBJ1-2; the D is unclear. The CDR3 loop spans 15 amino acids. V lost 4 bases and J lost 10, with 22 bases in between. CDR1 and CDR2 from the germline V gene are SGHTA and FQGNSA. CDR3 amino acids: CASSYQSWARFDYTF. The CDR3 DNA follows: TGTGCCAGCAGCTACCAATCTTGGGCCAGGTTCGACTACACCTTC. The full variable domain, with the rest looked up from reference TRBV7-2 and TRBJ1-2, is GAGVSQSPSNKVTEKGKDVELRCDPISGHTALYWYRQSLGQGLEFLIYFQGNSAPDKSGLPSDRFSAERTGGSVSTLTIQRTQQEDSAVYLCASSYQSWARFDYTFGSGTRLTVV.

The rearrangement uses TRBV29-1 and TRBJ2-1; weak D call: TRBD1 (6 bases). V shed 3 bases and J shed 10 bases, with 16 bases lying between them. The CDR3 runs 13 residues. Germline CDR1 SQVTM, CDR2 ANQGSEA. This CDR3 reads CSVDAGQGIEQFF. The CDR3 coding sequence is TGCAGCGTTGACGCAGGGCAGGGGATAGAGCAGTTCTTC.